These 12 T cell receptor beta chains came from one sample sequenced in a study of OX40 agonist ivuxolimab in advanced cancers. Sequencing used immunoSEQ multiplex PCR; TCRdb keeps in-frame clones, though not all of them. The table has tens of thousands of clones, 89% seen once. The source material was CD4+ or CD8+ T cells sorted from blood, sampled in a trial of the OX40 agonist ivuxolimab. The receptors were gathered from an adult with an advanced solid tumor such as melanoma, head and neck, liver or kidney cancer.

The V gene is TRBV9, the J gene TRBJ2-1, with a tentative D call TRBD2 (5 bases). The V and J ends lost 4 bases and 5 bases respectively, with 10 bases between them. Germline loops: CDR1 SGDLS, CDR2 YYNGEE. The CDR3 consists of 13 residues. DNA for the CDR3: TGTGCCAGCAGCACGGGAATTCACAATGAGCAGTTCTTC. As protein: CASSTGIHNEQFF.

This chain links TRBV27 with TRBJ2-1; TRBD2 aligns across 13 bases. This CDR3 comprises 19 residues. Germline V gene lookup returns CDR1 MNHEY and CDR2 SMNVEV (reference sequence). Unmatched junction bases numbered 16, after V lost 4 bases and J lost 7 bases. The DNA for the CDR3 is TGTGCCAGCAGTTACGGGACTAGCGGGATCGGGCCCGCAAGGAATGAGCAGTTCTTC. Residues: CASSYGTSGIGPARNEQFF.

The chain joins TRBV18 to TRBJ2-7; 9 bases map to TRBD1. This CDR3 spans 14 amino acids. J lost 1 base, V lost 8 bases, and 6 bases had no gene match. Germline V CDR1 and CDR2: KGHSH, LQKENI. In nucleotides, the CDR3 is TGTGCCAGCCGAGGGACAGGGCCTTCCTACGAGCAGTACGTC. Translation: CASRGTGPSYEQYV.

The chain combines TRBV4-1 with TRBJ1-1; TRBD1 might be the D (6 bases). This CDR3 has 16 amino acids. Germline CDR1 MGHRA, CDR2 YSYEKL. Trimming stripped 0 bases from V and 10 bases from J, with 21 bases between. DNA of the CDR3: TGCGCCAGCAGCCAAGATTCTTCGGGGACACTGCCTACAGCTTTCTTT. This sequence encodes CASSQDSSGTLPTAFF.

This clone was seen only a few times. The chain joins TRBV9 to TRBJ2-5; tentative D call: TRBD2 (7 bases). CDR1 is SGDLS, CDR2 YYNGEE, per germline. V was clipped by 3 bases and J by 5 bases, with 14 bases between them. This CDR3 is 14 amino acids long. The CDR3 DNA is TGTGCCAGCAGCGAACAGGGAGGGTTGGAGACCCAGTACTTC. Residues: CASSEQGGLETQYF.

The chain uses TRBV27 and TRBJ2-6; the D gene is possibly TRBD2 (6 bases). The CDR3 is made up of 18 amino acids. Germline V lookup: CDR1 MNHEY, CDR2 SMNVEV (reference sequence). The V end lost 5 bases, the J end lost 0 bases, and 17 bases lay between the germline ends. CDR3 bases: TGTGCCAGCAGTCCCGTTGGGGCGGGACCCTCTGGGGCCAACGTCCTGACTTTC. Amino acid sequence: CASSPVGAGPSGANVLTF.

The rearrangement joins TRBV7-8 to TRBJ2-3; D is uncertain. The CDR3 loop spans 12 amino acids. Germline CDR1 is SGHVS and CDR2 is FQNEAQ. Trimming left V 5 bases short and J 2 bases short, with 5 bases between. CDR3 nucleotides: TGTGCCAGCAGCAGCTACACAGATACGCAGTATTTT. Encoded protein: CASSSYTDTQYF.

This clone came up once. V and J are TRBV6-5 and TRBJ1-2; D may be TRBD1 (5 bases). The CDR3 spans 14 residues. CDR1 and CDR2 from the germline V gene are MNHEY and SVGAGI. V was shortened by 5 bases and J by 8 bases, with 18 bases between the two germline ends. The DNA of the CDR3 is TGTGCCAGCAGTCGTCCTGGGGACTTGGAAGGCTACACCTTC. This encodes CASSRPGDLEGYTF.

The CDR3 here is CASSFPGGTEAFF. The CDR3 DNA sequence: TGTGCCAGCAGCTTTCCGGGGGGCACTGAAGCTTTCTTT. The rearrangement uses TRBV7-2 and TRBJ1-1; D is possibly TRBD1 (5 bases). CDR1 is SGHTA and CDR2 is FQGNSA in the germline V gene. V lost 3 bases, J lost 4 bases, and 9 bases lay in between. This CDR3 is 13 amino acids long.

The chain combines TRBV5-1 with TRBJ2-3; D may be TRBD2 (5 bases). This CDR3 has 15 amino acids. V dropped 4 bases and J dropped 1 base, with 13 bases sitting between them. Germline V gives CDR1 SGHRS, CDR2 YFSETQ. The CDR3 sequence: CASSPWPGGTDTQYF. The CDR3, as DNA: TGCGCCAGCAGCCCTTGGCCCGGGGGCACAGATACGCAGTATTTT.

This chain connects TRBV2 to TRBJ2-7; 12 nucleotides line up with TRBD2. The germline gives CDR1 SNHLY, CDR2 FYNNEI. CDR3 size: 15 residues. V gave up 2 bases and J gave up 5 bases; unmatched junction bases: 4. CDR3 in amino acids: CASSERLAGVHEQYV. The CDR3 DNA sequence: TGTGCCAGCAGTGAACGACTAGCGGGGGTGCACGAGCAGTACGTC.

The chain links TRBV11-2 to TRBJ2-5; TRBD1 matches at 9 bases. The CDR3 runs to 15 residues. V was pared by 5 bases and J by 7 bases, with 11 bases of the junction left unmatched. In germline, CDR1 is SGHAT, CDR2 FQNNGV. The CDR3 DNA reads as TGTGCCAGCAGCCCGACATACAGGGGGCACGGGACCCAGTACTTC. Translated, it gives CASSPTYRGHGTQYF.